One sample yielded the 13 T cell receptor beta chains listed below, sequenced in a study of blood T cell repertoires in COVID-19. Profiling relied on immunoSEQ multiplex PCR, and the TCRdb table lists in-frame clones only, not all of them. This sample has tens of thousands of clones, with around 83% found just once. Sample: peripheral blood. The receptors derive from a woman older than 75 in a cohort sampled during active or convalescent COVID-19.

The V and J genes are TRBV19 and TRBJ2-3; 13 nucleotides align to TRBD2. Trimming took 4 bases from V and 4 from J; bases not matched to a gene: 8. CDR3 length: 17 residues. From germline, CDR1 is LNHDA and CDR2 SQIVND (reference sequence). CDR3 protein: CASSTTSGRIGADTQYF. The CDR3 region has the DNA TGTGCCAGTAGTACGACTAGCGGGAGGATCGGGGCAGATACGCAGTATTTT. Full variable domain (outside the CDR3, taken from reference TRBV19 and TRBJ2-3): DGGITQSPKYLFRKEGQNVTLSCEQNLNHDAMYWYRQDPGQGLRLIYYSQIVNDFQKGDIAEGYSVSREKKESFPLTVTSAQKNPTAFYLCASSTTSGRIGADTQYFGPGTRLTVL.

This rearrangement joins TRBV15 to TRBJ1-2, with a tentative D call TRBD1 (5 bases). The germline V gene encodes CDR1 LNHNV and CDR2 YYDKDF (reference sequence). CDR3 size: 17 residues. The V and J ends lost 0 bases and 8 bases respectively, with 22 bases between them. This CDR3 is CATSRDAVRDPTSGYTF. The CDR3 DNA is TGTGCCACCAGCAGAGATGCCGTCCGGGACCCCACTAGCGGCTACACCTTC.

The rearrangement uses TRBV21-1 and TRBJ1-5; no check of the table's D call, TRBD1, against the DNA was made. TRBV21-1 is flagged as a pseudogene. The CDR3 totals 16 residues. CDR3 amino acids: CASSPRAQGLSQPQHF. The CDR3 nucleotides are TGTGCCAGCAGCCCTAGGGCACAGGGGCTGAGTCAGCCCCAGCATTTT.

This chain connects TRBV7-9 to TRBJ2-3, with a tentative D call TRBD2 (6 bases). The CDR3 covers 14 residues. In germline, CDR1 is SEHNR, CDR2 FQNEAQ (reference sequence). The V end lost 8 bases, the J end lost 1 base, and 13 bases lay between the germline ends. CDR3 bases: TGTGCCAGCCCCCTAGCGCTGGGCACAGATACGCAGTATTTT. Translation gives CASPLALGTDTQYF.

This clone has only a few counts. Here the CDR3 DNA reads TGTGCCAGCAGCTTGGTTCAAGGGAGGGCTGGCTACACCTTC. Translated, it gives CASSLVQGRAGYTF. The chain employs TRBV5-4 and TRBJ1-2, with D unclear. Germline lookup yields CDR1 SGHNT and CDR2 YYREEE (reference sequence). This CDR3 comprises 14 residues. Between the trimmed V and J ends, which lost 0 bases and 7 bases, there was a span of 13 bases.

The chain combines TRBV19 with TRBJ1-2; 10 bases are shared with TRBD1. The germline V gene encodes CDR1 LNHDA and CDR2 SQIVND (reference sequence). V lost 4 bases, J lost 4 bases, and 15 bases stayed unmatched. The CDR3 spans 18 residues. CDR3 residues: CASSRVRDRGRRSYGYTF. Here the CDR3 DNA reads TGTGCCAGTAGTAGGGTGAGGGACAGGGGTCGCAGAAGCTATGGCTACACCTTC.

V usage is TRBV18 and J usage is TRBJ1-1; D unclear. The ends were cut back, 3 bases at V and 1 base at J, with 9 bases in the middle. The CDR3 has 14 residues. Germline CDR1 and CDR2: KGHSH and LQKENI. Here the CDR3 reads CASSPMSGNTEAFF. CDR3 in DNA: TGTGCCAGCTCACCCATGTCAGGGAACACTGAAGCTTTCTTT.

The chain is built from TRBV7-9 and TRBJ2-3, with D perhaps matching TRBD2 (6 bases). Germline V gene data show CDR1 as SEHNR and CDR2 as FQNEAQ (reference sequence). The V gene lost 4 bases and the J gene lost 2 bases, with 10 bases spanning the gap. The CDR3 contains 14 residues. The CDR3 DNA is TGTGCCAGCAGCTCCGGGGGTCCCACAGATACGCAGTATTTT. This sequence encodes CASSSGGPTDTQYF.

This chain uses TRBV5-1 with TRBJ2-3, with 9 nucleotides matching TRBD2. The germline V gene encodes CDR1 SGHRS and CDR2 YFSETQ. J was trimmed by 4 bases and V by 0 bases; bases with no gene match: 3. This CDR3 has 15 residues. The CDR3 nucleotides read TGCGCCAGCAGCTTGGGCGGGAGGGCCTCAGATACGCAGTATTTT. This gives the protein CASSLGGRASDTQYF.

The V call is TRBV19, the J call TRBJ2-5; TRBD2 matches 11 bases. In germline, CDR1 is LNHDA, CDR2 SQIVND (reference sequence). This CDR3 is built from 15 residues. With 6 bases clipped from V and 3 bases from J, the junction kept 6 bases outside the gene matches. The CDR3 DNA sequence: TGTGCCAGTAGAGGGACTAGCGGATTCAAAGAGACCCAGTACTTC. This encodes CASRGTSGFKETQYF. The full variable domain, with the rest looked up from reference TRBV19 and TRBJ2-5, is DGGITQSPKYLFRKEGQNVTLSCEQNLNHDAMYWYRQDPGQGLRLIYYSQIVNDFQKGDIAEGYSVSREKKESFPLTVTSAQKNPTAFYLCASRGTSGFKETQYFGPGTRLLVL.

The chain combines TRBV12-3 or TRBV12-4 with TRBJ1-1; unclear D gene. This CDR3 has 11 amino acids. Trimming cost V 4 bases and J 8 bases, with 8 bases left between them. CDR3 protein: CASSSYVEAFF. CDR3 bases: TGTGCCAGCAGTTCGTATGTGGAAGCTTTCTTT.

The chain employs TRBV5-1 and TRBJ2-1; 14 bases are shared with TRBD2. Trimming took 7 bases from V and 7 from J; bases not matched to a gene: 7. The CDR3 consists of 15 residues. CDR1 is SGHRS, CDR2 YFSETQ, per germline. CDR3 sequence reads: CASGPGTSGSNEQFF. The CDR3 bases are TGCGCCAGCGGACCGGGGACTAGCGGGAGTAATGAGCAGTTCTTC. The entire variable domain, with the rest obtained from reference TRBV5-1 and TRBJ2-1, is as follows: KAGVTQTPRYLIKTRGQQVTLSCSPISGHRSVSWYQQTPGQGLQFLFEYFSETQRNKGNFPGRFSGRQFSNSRSEMNVSTLELGDSALYLCASGPGTSGSNEQFFGPGTRLTVL.

The chain combines TRBV11-3 with TRBJ1-5, with 8 bases fitting TRBD1. V lost 5 bases, J lost 6 bases, and 24 bases stayed unmatched. The CDR3 covers 20 residues. Germline V gives CDR1 SGHNT, CDR2 YENEEA. This CDR3 is CASSLQRTGFLIAVCQPQHF. CDR3 sequence (DNA): TGTGCCAGCAGCCTACAGAGGACAGGGTTCTTGATTGCGGTATGTCAGCCCCAGCATTTT.